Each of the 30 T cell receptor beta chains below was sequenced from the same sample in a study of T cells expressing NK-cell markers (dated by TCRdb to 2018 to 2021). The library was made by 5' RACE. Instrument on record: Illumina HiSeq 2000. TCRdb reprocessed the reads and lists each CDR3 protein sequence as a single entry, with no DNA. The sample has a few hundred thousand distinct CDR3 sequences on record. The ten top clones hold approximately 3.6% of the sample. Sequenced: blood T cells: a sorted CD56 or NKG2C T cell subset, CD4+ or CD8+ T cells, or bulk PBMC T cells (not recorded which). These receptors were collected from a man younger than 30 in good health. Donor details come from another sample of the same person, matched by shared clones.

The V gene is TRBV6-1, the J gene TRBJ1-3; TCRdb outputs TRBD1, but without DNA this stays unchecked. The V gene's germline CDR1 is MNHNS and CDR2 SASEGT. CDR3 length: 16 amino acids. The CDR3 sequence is CASSDPTAYSGNTIYF.

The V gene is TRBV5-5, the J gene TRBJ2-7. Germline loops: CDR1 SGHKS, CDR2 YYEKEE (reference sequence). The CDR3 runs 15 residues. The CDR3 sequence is CASSLASGSGYEQYF.

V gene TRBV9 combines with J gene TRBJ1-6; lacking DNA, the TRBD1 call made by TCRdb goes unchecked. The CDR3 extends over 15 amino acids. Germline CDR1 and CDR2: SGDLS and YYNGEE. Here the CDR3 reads CASSVEAGVDSPLHF.

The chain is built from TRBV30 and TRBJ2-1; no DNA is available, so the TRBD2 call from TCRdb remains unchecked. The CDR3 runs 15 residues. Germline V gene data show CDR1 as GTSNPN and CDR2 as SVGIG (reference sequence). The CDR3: CAWSAVAGVYNEQFF.

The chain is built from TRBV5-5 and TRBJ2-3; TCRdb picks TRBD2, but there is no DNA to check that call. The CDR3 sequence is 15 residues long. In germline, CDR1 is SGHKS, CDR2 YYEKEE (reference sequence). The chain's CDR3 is CASSLVLAGGDTQYF.

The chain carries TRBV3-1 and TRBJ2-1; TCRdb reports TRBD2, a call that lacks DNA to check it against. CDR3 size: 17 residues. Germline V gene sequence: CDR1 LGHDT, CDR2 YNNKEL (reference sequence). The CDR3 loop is CASSQDPRGASRNEQFF.

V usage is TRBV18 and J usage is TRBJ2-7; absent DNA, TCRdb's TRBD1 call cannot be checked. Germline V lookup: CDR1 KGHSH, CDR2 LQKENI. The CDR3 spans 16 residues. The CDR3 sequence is CASSRRETGDPYEQYF. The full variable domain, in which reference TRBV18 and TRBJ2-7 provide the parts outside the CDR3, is NAGVMQNPRHLVRRRGQEARLRCSPMKGHSHVYWYRQLPEEGLKFMVYLQKENIIDESGMPKERFSAEFPKEGPSILRIQQVVRGDSAAYFCASSRRETGDPYEQYFGPGTRLTVT.

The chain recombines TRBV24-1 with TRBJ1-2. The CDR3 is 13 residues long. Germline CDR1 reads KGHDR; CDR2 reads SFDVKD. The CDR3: CATSPGGSYGYTF.

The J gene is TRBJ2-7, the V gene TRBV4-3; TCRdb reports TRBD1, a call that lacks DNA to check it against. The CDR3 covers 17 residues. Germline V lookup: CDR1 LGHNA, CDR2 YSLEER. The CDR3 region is CASSQDQPGPRMNEQYF.

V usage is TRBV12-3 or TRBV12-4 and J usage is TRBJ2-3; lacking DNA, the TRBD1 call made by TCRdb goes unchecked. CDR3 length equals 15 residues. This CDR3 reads CASNAAGGFADTQYF.

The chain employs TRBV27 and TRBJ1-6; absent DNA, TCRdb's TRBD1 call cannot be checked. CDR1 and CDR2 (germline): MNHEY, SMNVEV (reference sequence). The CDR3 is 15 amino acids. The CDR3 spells CASTSDRGLSSPLHF.

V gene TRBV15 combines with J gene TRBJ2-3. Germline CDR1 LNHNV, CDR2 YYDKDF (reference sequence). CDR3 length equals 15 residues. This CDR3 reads CATRNVSASTDTQYF. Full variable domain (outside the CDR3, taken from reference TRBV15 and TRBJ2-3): DAMVIQNPRYQVTQFGKPVTLSCSQTLNHNVMYWYQQKSSQAPKLLFHYYDKDFNNEADTPDNFQSRRPNTSFCFLDIRSPGLGDTAMYLCATRNVSASTDTQYFGPGTRLTVL.

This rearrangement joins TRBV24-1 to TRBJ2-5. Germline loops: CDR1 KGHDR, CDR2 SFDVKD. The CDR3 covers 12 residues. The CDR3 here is CATSDHKETQYF.

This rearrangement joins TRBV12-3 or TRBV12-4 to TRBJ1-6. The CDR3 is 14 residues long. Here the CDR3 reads CASSASTANSPLHF.

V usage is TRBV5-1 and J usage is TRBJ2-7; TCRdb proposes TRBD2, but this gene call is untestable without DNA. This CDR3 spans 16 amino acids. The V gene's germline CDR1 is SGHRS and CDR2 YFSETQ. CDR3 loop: CASSSGPGLPEYEQYF.

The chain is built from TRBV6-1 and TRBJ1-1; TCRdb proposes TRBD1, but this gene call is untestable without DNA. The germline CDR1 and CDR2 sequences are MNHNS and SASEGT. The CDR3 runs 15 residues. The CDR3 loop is CASSKNLQGRTEAFF.

The CDR3 loop is CATDSYRTSGSTDTQYF. This chain connects TRBV6-5 to TRBJ2-3; TCRdb lists TRBD2, though no DNA is available to test this call. Per the germline V gene, CDR1 is MNHEY and CDR2 is SVGAGI. The CDR3 has 17 residues.

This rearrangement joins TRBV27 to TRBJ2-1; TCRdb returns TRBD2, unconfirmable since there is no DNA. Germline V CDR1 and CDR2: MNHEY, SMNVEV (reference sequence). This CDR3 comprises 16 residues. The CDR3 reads CASSSTRSGSNNEQFF.

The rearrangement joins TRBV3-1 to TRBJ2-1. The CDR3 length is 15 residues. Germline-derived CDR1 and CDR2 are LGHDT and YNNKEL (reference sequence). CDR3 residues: CASSHLQSSYNEQFF.

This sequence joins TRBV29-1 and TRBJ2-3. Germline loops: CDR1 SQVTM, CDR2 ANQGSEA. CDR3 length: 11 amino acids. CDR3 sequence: CSALDGNTQYF.

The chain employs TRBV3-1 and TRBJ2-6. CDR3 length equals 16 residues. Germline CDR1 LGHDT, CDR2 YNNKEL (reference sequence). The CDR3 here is CASSPMVSSGANVLTF.

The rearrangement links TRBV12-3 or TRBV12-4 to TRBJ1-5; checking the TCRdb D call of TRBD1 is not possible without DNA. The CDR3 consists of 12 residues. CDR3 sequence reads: CASGQGIQPQHF.

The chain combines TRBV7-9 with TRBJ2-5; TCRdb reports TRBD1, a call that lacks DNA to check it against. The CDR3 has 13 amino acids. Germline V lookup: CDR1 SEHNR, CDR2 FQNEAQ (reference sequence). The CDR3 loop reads CASSLGQGMAQYF.

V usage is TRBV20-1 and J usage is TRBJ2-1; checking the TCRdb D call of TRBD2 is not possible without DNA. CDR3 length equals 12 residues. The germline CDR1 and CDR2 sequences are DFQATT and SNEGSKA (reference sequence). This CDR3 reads CRISGTYNEQFF.

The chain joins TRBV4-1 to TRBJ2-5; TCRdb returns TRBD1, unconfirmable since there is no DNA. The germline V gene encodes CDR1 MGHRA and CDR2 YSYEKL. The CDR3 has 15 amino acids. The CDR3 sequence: CASSLAGQREETQYF.

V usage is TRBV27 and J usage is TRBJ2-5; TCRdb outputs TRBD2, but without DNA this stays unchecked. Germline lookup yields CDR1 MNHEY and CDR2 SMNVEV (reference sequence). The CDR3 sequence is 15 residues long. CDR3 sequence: CASSLVTSGRETQYF.

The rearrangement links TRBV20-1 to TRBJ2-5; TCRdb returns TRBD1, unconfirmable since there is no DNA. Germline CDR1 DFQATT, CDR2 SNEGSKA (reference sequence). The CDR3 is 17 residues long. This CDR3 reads CSARGLRSGPGQETQYF.

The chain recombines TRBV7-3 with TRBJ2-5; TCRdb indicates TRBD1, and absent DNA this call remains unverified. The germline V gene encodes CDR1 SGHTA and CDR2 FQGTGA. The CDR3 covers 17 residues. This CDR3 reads CASSLGRQGFGQETQYF.

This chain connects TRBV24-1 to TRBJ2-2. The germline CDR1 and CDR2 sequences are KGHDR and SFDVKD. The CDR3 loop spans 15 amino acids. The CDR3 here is CATSDAQVGTGELFF.

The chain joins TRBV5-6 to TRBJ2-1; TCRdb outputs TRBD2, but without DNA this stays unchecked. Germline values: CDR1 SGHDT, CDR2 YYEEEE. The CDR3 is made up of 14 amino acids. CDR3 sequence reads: CASNPERENNEQFF.